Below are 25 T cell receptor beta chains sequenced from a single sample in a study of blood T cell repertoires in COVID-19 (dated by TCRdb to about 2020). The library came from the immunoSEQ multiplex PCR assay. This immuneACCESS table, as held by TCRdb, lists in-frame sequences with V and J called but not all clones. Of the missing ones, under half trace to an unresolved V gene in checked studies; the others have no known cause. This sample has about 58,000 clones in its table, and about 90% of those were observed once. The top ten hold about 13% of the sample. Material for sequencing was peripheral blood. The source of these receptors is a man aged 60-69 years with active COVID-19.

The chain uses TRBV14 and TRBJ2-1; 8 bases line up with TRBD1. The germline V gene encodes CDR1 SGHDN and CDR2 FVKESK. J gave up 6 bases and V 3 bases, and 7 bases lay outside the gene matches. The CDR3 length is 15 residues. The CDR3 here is CASSHLLTGANEQFF. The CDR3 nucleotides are TGTGCCAGCAGCCACCTCTTGACAGGGGCCAATGAGCAGTTCTTC. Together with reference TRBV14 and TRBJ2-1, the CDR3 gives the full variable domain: EAGVTQFPSHSVIEKGQTVTLRCDPISGHDNLYWYRRVMGKEIKFLLHFVKESKQDESGMPNNRFLAERTGGTYSTLKVQPAELEDSGVYFCASSHLLTGANEQFFGPGTRLTVL.

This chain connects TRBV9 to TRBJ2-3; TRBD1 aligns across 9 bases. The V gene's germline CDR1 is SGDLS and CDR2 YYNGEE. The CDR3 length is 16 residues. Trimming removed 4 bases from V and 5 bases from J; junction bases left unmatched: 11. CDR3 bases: TGTGCCAGCAGCCCTCTAGGGACAGGGTATGGAGATACGCAGTATTTT. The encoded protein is CASSPLGTGYGDTQYF. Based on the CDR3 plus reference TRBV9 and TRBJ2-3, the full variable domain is DSGVTQTPKHLITATGQRVTLRCSPRSGDLSVYWYQQSLDQGLQFLIQYYNGEERAKGNILERFSAQQFPDLHSELNLSSLELGDSALYFCASSPLGTGYGDTQYFGPGTRLTVL.

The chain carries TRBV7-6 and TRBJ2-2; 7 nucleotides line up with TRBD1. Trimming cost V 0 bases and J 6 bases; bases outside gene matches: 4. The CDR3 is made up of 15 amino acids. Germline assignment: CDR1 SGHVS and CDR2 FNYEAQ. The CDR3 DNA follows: TGTGCCAGCAGCTTAGCCCCAGGGGGTGCCGGGGAGCTGTTTTTT. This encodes CASSLAPGGAGELFF.

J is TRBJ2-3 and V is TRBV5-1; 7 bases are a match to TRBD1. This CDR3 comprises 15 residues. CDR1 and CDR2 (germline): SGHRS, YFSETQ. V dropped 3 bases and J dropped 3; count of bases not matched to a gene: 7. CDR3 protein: CASSSWTGPTDTQYF. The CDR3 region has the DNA TGCGCCAGCAGCTCCTGGACAGGACCGACAGATACGCAGTATTTT.

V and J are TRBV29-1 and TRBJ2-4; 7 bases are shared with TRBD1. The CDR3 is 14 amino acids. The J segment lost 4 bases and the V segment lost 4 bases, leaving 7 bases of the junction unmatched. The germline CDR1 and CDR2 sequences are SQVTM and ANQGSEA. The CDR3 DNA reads TGCAGCGTTGTAGTAAGGGGGCCTAAAAACATTCAGTACTTC. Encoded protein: CSVVVRGPKNIQYF.

As DNA, the CDR3 is TGTGCCAGTGCCCCGACAGGGGGACCTAATGAAAAACTGTTTTTT. Its translation: CASAPTGGPNEKLFF. V is TRBV3-1 (or the pseudogene TRBV3-2) and J is TRBJ1-4, with TRBD1 identical over 9 bases. The CDR3 covers 15 residues. V lost 9 bases and J lost 3; bases outside the gene matches: 8. Germline CDR1 is LGHDT and CDR2 is YNNKEL (reference sequence).

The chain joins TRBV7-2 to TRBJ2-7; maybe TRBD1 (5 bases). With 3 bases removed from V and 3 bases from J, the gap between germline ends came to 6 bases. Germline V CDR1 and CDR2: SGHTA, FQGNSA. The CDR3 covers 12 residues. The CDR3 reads CASSFTGYEQYF. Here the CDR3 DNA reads TGTGCCAGCAGCTTTACAGGCTACGAGCAGTACTTC. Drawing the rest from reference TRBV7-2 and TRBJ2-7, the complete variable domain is GAGVSQSPSNKVTEKGKDVELRCDPISGHTALYWYRQSLGQGLEFLIYFQGNSAPDKSGLPSDRFSAERTGGSVSTLTIQRTQQEDSAVYLCASSFTGYEQYFGPGTRLTVT.

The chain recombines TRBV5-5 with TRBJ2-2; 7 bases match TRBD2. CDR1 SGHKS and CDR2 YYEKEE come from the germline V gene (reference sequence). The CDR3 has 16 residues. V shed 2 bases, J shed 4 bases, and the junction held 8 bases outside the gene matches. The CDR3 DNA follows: TGTGCCAGCAGCTTCTCGCGGGAGTTTCGCACCGGGGAGCTGTTTTTT. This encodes CASSFSREFRTGELFF.

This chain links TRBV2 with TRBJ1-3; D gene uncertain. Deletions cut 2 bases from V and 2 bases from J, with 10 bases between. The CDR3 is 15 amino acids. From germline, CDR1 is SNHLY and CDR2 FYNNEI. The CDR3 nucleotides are TGTGCCAGCAGTGAACCGGGAAGGGCTGGAAACACCATATATTTT. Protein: CASSEPGRAGNTIYF.

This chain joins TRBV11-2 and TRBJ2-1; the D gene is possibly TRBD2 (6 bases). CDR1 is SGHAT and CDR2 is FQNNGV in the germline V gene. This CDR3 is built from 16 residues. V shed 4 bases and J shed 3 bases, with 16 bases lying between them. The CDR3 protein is CASSYIGTGIYNEQFF. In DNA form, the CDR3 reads TGTGCCAGCAGCTATATCGGGACTGGCATCTACAATGAGCAGTTCTTC.

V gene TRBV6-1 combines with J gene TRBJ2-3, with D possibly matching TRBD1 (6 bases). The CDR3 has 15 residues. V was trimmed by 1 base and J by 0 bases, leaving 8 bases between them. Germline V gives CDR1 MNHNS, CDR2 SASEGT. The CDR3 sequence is CASSEDGTSTDTQYF. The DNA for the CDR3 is TGTGCCAGCAGTGAAGACGGGACAAGCACAGATACGCAGTATTTT.

The CDR3 protein is CAWSSTSGQSYGYTF. CDR3 in DNA: TGTGCCTGGAGTTCAACCAGCGGGCAGTCCTATGGCTACACCTTC. V usage is TRBV30 and J usage is TRBJ1-2; D remains unclear. The V end lost 2 bases, the J end lost 4 bases, and 17 bases lay between the germline ends. The CDR3 covers 15 residues. The V gene's germline CDR1 is GTSNPN and CDR2 SVGIG (reference sequence).

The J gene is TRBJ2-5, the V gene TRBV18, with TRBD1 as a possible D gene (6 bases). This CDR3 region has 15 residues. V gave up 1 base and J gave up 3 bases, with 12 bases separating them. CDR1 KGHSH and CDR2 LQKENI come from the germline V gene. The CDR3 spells CASSPRRGDKETQYF. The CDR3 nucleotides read TGTGCCAGCTCACCACGGCGAGGGGACAAAGAGACCCAGTACTTC.

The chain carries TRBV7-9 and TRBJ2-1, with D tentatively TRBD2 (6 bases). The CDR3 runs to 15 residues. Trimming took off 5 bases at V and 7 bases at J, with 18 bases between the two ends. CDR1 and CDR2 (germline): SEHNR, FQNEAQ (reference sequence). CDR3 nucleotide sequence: TGTGCCAGCAGCCCGGGTGCGGGGATGTATAATGAGCAGTTCTTC. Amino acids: CASSPGAGMYNEQFF.

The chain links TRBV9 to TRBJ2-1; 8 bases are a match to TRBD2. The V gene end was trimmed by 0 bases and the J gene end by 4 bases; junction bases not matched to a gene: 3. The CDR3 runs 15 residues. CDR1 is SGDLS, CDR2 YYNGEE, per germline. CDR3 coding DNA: TGTGCCAGCAGCGTAGTTGCTAGCGGGTACAATGAGCAGTTCTTC. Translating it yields CASSVVASGYNEQFF.

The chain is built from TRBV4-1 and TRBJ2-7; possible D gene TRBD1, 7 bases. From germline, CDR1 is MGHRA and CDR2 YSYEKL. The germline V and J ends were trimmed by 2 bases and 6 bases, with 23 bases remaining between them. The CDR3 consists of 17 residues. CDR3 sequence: CASSQTPRRDSYPEQYF. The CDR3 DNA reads TGCGCCAGCAGCCAAACCCCCCGGAGGGACAGTTACCCCGAGCAGTACTTC.

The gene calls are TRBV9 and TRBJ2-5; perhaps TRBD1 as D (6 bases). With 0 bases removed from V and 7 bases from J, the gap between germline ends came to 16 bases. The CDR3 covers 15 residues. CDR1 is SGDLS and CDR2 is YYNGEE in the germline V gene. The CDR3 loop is CASSVDGTSLGTQYF. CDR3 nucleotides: TGTGCCAGCAGCGTAGACGGGACATCTTTGGGGACCCAGTACTTC. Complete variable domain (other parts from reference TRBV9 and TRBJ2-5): DSGVTQTPKHLITATGQRVTLRCSPRSGDLSVYWYQQSLDQGLQFLIQYYNGEERAKGNILERFSAQQFPDLHSELNLSSLELGDSALYFCASSVDGTSLGTQYFGPGTRLLVL.

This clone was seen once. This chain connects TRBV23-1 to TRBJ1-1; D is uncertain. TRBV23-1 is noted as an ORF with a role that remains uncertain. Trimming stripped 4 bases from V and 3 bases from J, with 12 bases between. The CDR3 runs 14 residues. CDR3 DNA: TGCGCCAGCAGTCTGGAGGACTCCTACACTGAAGCTTTCTTT. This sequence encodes CASSLEDSYTEAFF.

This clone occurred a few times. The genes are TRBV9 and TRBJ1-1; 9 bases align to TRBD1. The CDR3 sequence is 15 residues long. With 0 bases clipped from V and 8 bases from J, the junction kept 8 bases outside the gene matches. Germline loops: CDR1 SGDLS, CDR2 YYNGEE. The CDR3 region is CASSVDPGQGREAFF. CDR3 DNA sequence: TGTGCCAGCAGCGTAGATCCGGGACAGGGTCGAGAAGCTTTCTTT.

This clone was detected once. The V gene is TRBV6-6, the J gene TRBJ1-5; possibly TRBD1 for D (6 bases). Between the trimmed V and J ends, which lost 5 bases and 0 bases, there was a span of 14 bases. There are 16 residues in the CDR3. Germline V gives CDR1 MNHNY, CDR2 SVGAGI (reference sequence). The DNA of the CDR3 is TGTGCCAGCAGTCGCGTGGGGGGGGCTAGCAATCAGCCCCAGCATTTT. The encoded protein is CASSRVGGASNQPQHF.

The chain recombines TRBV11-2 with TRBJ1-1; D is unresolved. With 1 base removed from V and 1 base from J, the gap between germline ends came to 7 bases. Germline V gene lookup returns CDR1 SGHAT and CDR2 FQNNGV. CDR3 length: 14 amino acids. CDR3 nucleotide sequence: TGTGCCAGCAGCTTAGGGGCAGGGAACACTGAAGCTTTCTTT. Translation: CASSLGAGNTEAFF.

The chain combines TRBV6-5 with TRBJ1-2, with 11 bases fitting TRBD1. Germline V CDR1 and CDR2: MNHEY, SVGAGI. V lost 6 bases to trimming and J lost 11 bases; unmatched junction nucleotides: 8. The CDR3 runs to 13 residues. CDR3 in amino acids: CASSNRDRGVYTF. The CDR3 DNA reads TGTGCCAGCAGCAACCGGGACAGGGGGGTATACACCTTC.

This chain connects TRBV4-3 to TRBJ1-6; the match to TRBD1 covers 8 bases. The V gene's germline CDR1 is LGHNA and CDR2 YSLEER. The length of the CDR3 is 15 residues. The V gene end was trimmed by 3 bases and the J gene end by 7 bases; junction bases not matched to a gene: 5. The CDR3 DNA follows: TGCGCCAGCAGCCACCCCGGGACAGGCAATTCACCCCTCCACTTT. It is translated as CASSHPGTGNSPLHF.

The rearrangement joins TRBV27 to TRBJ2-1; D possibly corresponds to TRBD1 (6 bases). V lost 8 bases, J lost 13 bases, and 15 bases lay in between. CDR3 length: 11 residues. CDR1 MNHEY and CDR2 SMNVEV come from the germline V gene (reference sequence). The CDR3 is CASHGRTAQFF. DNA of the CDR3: TGTGCCAGCCACGGAAGGACAGCCCAGTTCTTC.

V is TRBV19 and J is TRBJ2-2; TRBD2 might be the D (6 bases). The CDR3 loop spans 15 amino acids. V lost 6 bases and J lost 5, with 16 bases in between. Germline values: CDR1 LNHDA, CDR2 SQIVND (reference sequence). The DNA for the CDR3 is TGTGCCAGTAGATATGCGAGGAGGGGTACCGGGGAGCTGTTTTTT. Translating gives CASRYARRGTGELFF.